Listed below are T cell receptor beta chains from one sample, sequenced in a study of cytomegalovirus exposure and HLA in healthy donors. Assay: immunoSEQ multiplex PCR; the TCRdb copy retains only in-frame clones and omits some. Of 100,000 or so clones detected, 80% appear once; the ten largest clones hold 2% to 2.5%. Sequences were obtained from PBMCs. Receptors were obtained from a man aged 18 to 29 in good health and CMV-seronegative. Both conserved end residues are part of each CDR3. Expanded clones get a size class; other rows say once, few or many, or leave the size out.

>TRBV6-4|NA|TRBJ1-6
CASSDSKKDGARSPLHF
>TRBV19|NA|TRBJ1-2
CASGTANYGYTF
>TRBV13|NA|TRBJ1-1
CASSFDRVPEAFF
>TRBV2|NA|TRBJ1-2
CATIGQEDFYGYTF
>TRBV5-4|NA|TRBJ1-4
CASSLMGDRGATNEKLFF
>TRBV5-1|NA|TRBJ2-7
CASSLNRAYEQYF
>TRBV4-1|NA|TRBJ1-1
CASSQVHVGINTEAFF
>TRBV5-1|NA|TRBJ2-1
CASSSGGYNEQFF
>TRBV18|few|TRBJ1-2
CASSPYNRNYGYTF
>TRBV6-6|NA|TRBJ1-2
CASSYRGGGFGGYTF
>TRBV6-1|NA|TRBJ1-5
CASQATGAGQPQHF
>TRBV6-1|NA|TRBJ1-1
CASSETRTGTTGNTEAFF
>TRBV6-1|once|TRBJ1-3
CASSEVTGGLRNTIYF
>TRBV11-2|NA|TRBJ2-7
CASSLWPSAYEQYF
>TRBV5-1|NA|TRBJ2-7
CASSGGTASYEQYF
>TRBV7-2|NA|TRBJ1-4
CASSLLRGQGTNEKLFF
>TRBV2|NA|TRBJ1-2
CASRDRAAYYGYTF
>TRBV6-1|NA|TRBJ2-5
CASSEWTGGGTQYF
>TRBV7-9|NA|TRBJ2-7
CASSLTTSGDPYEQYF
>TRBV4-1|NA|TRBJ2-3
CASSQDSSNTDTQYF